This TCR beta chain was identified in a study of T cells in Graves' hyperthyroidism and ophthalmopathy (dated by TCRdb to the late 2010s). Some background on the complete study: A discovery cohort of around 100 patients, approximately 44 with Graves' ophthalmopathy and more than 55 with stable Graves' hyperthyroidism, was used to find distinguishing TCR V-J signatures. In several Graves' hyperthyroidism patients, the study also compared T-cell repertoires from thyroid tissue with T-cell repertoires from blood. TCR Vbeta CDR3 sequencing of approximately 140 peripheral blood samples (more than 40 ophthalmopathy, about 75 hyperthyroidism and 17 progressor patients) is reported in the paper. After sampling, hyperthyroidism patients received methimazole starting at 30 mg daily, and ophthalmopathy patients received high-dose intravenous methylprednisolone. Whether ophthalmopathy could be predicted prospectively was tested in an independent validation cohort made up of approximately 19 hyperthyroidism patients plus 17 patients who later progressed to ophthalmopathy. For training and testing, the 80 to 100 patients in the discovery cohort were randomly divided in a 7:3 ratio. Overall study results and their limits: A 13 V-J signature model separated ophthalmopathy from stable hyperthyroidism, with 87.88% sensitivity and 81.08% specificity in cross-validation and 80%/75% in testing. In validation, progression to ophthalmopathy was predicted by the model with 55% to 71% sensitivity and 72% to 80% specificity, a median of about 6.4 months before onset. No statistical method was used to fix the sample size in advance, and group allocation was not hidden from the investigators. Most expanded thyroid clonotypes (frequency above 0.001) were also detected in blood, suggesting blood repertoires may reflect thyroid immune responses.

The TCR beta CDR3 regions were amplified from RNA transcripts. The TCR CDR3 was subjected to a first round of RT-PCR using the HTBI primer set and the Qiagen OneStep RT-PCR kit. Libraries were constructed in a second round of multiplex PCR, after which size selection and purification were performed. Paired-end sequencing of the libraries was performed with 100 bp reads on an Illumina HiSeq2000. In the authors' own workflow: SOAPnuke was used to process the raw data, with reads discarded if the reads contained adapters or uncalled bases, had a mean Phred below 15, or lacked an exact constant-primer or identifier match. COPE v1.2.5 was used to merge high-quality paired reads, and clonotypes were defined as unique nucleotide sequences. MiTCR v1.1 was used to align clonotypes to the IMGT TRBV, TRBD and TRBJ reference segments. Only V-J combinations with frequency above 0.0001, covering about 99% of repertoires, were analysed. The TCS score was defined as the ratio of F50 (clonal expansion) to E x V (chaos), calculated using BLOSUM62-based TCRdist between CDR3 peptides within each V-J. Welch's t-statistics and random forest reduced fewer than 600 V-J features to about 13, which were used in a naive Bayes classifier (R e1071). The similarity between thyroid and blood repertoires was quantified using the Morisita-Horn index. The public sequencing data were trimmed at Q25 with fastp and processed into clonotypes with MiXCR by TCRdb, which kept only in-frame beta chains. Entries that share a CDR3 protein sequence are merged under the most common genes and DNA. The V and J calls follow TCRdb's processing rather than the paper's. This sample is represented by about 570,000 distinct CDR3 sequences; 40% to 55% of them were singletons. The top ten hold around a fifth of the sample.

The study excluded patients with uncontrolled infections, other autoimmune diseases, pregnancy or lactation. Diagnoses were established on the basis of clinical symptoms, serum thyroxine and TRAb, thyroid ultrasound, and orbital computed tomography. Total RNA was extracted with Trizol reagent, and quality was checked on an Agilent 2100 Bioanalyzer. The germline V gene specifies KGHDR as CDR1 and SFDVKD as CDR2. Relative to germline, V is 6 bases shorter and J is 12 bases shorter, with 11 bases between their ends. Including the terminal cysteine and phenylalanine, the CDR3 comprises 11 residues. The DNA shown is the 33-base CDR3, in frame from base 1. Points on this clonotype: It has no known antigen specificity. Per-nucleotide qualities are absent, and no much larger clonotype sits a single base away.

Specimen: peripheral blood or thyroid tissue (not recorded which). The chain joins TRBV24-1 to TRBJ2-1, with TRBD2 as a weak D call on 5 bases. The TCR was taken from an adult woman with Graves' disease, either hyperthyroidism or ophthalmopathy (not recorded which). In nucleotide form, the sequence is TGTGCCACCAGTAATGAACGGGGGCAGTTCTTC. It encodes CATSNERGQFF.